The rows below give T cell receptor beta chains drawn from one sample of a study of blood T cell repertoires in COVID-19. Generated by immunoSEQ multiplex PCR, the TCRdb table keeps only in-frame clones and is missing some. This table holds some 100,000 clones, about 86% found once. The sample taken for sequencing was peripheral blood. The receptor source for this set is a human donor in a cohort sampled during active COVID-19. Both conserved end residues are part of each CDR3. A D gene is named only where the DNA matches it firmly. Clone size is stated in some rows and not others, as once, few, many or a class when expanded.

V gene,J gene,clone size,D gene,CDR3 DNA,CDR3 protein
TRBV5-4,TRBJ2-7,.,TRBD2,TGTGCCAGCAGCTTGGGCGGAGCGGGAGTTTCCTACGAGCAGTACTTC,CASSLGGAGVSYEQYF
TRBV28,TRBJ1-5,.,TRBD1,TGTGCCAGCAGTTTAACCACAGGGGGCGGACAGCCCCAGCATTTT,CASSLTTGGGQPQHF
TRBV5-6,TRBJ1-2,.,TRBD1,TGTGCCAGCAGCCCCGGGACAGCCTTGGGCTACACCTTC,CASSPGTALGYTF
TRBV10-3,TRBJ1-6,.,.,TGTGCCATCAGTGAGTCGACCGGGTTCAATTCACCCCTCCACTTT,CAISESTGFNSPLHF
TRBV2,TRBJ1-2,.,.,TGTGCCAGCAGTGTGGGTCAGGGCCCTTATGGCTACACCTTC,CASSVGQGPYGYTF
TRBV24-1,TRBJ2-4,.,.,TGTGCCACCAGTGAGGGGCAGGTGTCAAGCATTCAGTACTTC,CATSEGQVSSIQYF
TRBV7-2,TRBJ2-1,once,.,TGTGCCAGCAGCTGGAGAGGTGGGGACTGGCCCAATGAGCAGTTCTTC,CASSWRGGDWPNEQFF
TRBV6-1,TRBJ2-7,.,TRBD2,TGTGCCAGCAGTGAAGTGCGGGGGGTCGAGCAGTACTTC,CASSEVRGVEQYF
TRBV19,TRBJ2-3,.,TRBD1,TGTGCCAGTAGTTCGGGACAGGTCCTCACAGATACGCAGTATTTT,CASSSGQVLTDTQYF
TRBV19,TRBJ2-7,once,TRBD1,TGTGCCAGTAGTACGAGGGACAGGGTGGTCGAGCAGTACTTC,CASSTRDRVVEQYF
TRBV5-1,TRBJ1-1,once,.,TGCGCCAGCAGCTCCGACACAGTGAACACTGAAGCTTTCTTT,CASSSDTVNTEAFF
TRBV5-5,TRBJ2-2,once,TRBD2,TGTGCCAGCAGCTTACGAGCGGGAGCAGGTATGGGGAACACCGGGGAGCTGTTTTTT,CASSLRAGAGMGNTGELFF
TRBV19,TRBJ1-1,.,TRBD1,TGTGCCAGTAGATCCTCCGGGCAGGGGGTCACTGAAGCTTTCTTT,CASRSSGQGVTEAFF
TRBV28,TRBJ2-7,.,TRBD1,TGTGCCAGCAGTTTATTCGGGACAGGGATATACGAGCAGTACTTC,CASSLFGTGIYEQYF
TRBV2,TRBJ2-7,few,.,TGTGCCAGCAGTGAAAGTGTCGGCGGGTCAACCTACGAGCAGTACTTC,CASSESVGGSTYEQYF
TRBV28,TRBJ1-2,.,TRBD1,TGTGCCAGCAGTTTAGGGGGACAGGGGGCCTATGGCTACACCTTC,CASSLGGQGAYGYTF
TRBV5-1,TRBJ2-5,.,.,TGCGCCAGCAGCTTTTCCCTCCAAGCGCCAGAGACCCAGTACTTC,CASSFSLQAPETQYF
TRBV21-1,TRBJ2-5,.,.,TGTGCCAGCAGCATTCCCCAGGGACTAGCGGGATTAGAGACCCAGTACTTC,CASSIPQGLAGLETQYF
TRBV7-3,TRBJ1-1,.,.,TGTGCCAGCAGCGCGGTGGTGAACACTGAAGCTTTCTTT,CASSAVVNTEAFF
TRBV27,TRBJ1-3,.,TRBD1,TGTGCCAGCAGTATAACAGGGGGGGGAAACACCATATATTTT,CASSITGGGNTIYF
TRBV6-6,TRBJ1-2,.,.,TGTGCCAGTGGGGGGGGAGGCTATGGCTACACCTTC,CASGGGGYGYTF
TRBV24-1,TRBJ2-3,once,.,TGTGCCACCAGTGATACGCTCCGGGGAAGAGATACGCAGTATTTT,CATSDTLRGRDTQYF
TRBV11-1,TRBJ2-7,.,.,TGTGCCAGCAGCTTAGGGGGGCGCTGGGAGCAGTACTTC,CASSLGGRWEQYF
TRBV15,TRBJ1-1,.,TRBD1,TGTGCCATCGCGACAGGGTTGGTCGGGACTGAAGCTTTCTTT,CAIATGLVGTEAFF
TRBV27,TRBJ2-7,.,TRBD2,TGTGCCAGCAGTTATGGGACTAGCGGCGTCTACGAGCAGTACTTC,CASSYGTSGVYEQYF
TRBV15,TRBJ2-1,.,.,TGTGCCACCAGCAGAGAACGAGGACAAAACGATGAGCAGTTCTTC,CATSRERGQNDEQFF